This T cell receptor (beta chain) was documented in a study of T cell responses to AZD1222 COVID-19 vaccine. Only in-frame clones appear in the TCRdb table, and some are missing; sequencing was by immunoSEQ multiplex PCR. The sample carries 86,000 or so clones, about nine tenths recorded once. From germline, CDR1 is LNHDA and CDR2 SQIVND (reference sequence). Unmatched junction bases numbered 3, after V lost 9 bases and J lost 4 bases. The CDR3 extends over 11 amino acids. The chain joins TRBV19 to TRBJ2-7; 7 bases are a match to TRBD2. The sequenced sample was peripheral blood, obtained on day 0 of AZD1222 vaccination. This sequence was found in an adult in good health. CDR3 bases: TGTGCCAGCACCGGGGGGTACGAGCAGTACTTC. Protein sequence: CASTGGYEQYF. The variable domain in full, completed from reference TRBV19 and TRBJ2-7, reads DGGITQSPKYLFRKEGQNVTLSCEQNLNHDAMYWYRQDPGQGLRLIYYSQIVNDFQKGDIAEGYSVSREKKESFPLTVTSAQKNPTAFYLCASTGGYEQYFGPGTRLTVT.